A single sample gave rise to the 17 T cell receptor beta chains below, sequenced in a study of T cells in Graves' hyperthyroidism and ophthalmopathy. Using RNA transcripts as the source, TCR beta CDR3 regions were amplified. With the HTBI primer set, the TCR CDR3 went through a first round of RT-PCR. Each CDR3 protein gets one entry after TCRdb re-called the multiplex PCR reads with MiXCR. The sample has about 840,000 distinct CDR3 sequences; 35% to 40% are singletons. Sequenced sample: blood. The receptors originated from a man aged 18-30 years with Graves' hyperthyroidism.

This clonotype was observed many times. The chain recombines TRBV4-1 with TRBJ1-5; no firm D call. CDR1 and CDR2 (germline): MGHRA, YSYEKL. V dropped 0 bases and J dropped 4 bases, with 4 bases sitting between them. This CDR3 has 13 amino acids. CDR3 in DNA: TGCGCCAGCAGCCAAGATGAGAATCAGCCCCAGCATTTT. It encodes CASSQDENQPQHF.

The chain combines TRBV10-3 with TRBJ2-7, with 7 bases matching TRBD2. The CDR3 is 15 residues long. Trimming removed 6 bases from V and 4 bases from J; junction bases left unmatched: 12. Germline-derived CDR1 and CDR2 are ENHRY and SYGVKD. The CDR3 region has the DNA TGTGCCATCAGACCCCTTGGGGGGGACGGGTACGAGCAGTACTTC. Its translation: CAIRPLGGDGYEQYF.

This chain uses TRBV6-5 with TRBJ1-4; 7 nucleotides agree with TRBD1. The CDR3 totals 12 residues. Germline loops: CDR1 MNHEY, CDR2 SVGAGI. The junction had 10 bases not matched to a gene; V was cut back by 5 bases and J by 16 bases. The CDR3 sequence: CASSTEQGREFF. CDR3 coding DNA: TGTGCCAGCAGTACCGAACAGGGGAGGGAGTTTTTT.

The chain couples TRBV9 to TRBJ2-2, with 12 positions matching TRBD1. The germline CDR1 and CDR2 sequences are SGDLS and YYNGEE. The CDR3 is 16 amino acids. J gave up 7 bases and V 2 bases, and 6 bases lay outside the gene matches. CDR3: CASSVGTGGANGELFF. Here the CDR3 DNA reads TGTGCCAGCAGCGTCGGGACAGGGGGCGCGAACGGGGAGCTGTTTTTT.

The chain uses TRBV5-1 and TRBJ2-7; D perhaps matches TRBD2 (6 bases). Per germline, CDR1 SGHRS and CDR2 YFSETQ. The V gene lost 0 bases and the J gene lost 2 bases, with 15 bases spanning the gap. This CDR3 has 16 residues. CDR3 sequence reads: CASSLVGREITYEQYF. DNA for the CDR3: TGCGCCAGCAGCTTGGTGGGGCGGGAAATAACCTACGAGCAGTACTTC.

The chain couples TRBV20-1 to TRBJ2-7, with unresolved D. Germline CDR1 is DFQATT and CDR2 is SNEGSKA (reference sequence). V was trimmed by 4 bases and J by 3 bases, leaving 19 bases between them. This CDR3 contains 15 residues. The CDR3 DNA is TGCAGTGCTACTTCTTCTCTGACTCCAGGCTACGAGCAGTACTTC. Translation: CSATSSLTPGYEQYF.

This chain connects TRBV9 to TRBJ1-2; no clear D gene. The CDR3 sequence is 14 residues long. With 0 bases removed from V and 4 bases from J, the gap between germline ends came to 10 bases. The germline V gene has CDR1 SGDLS and CDR2 YYNGEE. DNA for the CDR3: TGTGCCAGCAGCGTAGGAGAGGGCTCCTATGGCTACACCTTC. Residues: CASSVGEGSYGYTF.

In this sample, this clonotype turned up many times. J is TRBJ2-2 and V is TRBV7-8; D not resolved. V lost 6 bases and J 0 bases, leaving 11 bases between the germline ends. Germline V lookup: CDR1 SGHVS, CDR2 FQNEAQ. The CDR3 contains 15 residues. The CDR3 DNA reads TGTGCCAGCAGTCCACCGGACGCGAACACCGGGGAGCTGTTTTTT. It yields the protein CASSPPDANTGELFF.

This clonotype came up many times. The rearrangement links TRBV10-3 to TRBJ1-6; D ambiguous. With 3 bases removed from V and 8 bases from J, the gap between germline ends came to 11 bases. There are 14 residues in the CDR3. CDR1 and CDR2 from the germline V gene are ENHRY and SYGVKD. The DNA of the CDR3 is TGTGCCATCAGTGATAGTCGGAATGATTCACCCCTCCACTTT. Translation: CAISDSRNDSPLHF.

This clonotype was picked up a small number of times. The chain joins TRBV19 to TRBJ2-7, with 10 bases that match TRBD2. The ends lost 2 bases at V and 6 bases at J; junction bases unmatched: 4. This CDR3 spans 14 amino acids. Germline V gives CDR1 LNHDA, CDR2 SQIVND (reference sequence). CDR3 DNA sequence: TGTGCCAGTAGTATACTAGCGGGAGCGGGCGAGCAGTACTTC. Its protein product is CASSILAGAGEQYF.

V and J are TRBV7-9 and TRBJ2-5; D not resolved. V was cut by 2 bases and J by 3 bases, with 10 bases left in between. The CDR3 has 14 amino acids. Germline V lookup: CDR1 SEHNR, CDR2 FQNEAQ (reference sequence). CDR3 sequence (DNA): TGTGCCAGCAGCTTATACGGCACTGAAGAGACCCAGTACTTC. Translation gives CASSLYGTEETQYF.

Ten or more counts support this clonotype. This rearrangement joins TRBV5-8 to TRBJ1-1; D uncertain. Germline V gene sequence: CDR1 SGHTS, CDR2 YDEGEE. The CDR3 has 13 amino acids. The V end was cut by 2 bases, the J end by 10 bases, with 15 bases between. The CDR3 sequence: CASSLSLGSGAFF. In DNA form, the CDR3 reads TGTGCCAGCAGCTTATCGTTGGGATCGGGAGCTTTCTTT.

This clonotype was picked up many times. The V gene is TRBV29-1, the J gene TRBJ1-1, with D unresolved. Trimming left V 3 bases short and J 7 bases short, with 12 bases between. The germline V gene has CDR1 SQVTM and CDR2 ANQGSEA. The CDR3 has 12 residues. The CDR3 reads CSVEGGGFEAFF. As DNA, the CDR3 is TGCAGCGTTGAGGGAGGTGGGTTTGAAGCTTTCTTT.

This clonotype was seen ten or more times. The V gene is TRBV10-3, the J gene TRBJ2-6; D ambiguous. V lost 0 bases and J 3 bases, leaving 9 bases between the germline ends. This CDR3 comprises 16 residues. Germline CDR1 reads ENHRY; CDR2 reads SYGVKD. For the CDR3, the DNA is TGTGCCATCAGTGAGTCGTTCGGGTTTGGGGCCAACGTCCTGACTTTC. Amino acid sequence: CAISESFGFGANVLTF.

The count of this clonotype is one. The chain recombines TRBV7-3 with TRBJ1-1; TRBD1 matches 9 bases. J lost 7 bases, V lost 6 bases, and 9 bases had no gene match. The V gene's germline CDR1 is SGHTA and CDR2 FQGTGA. This CDR3 has 14 amino acids. CDR3 amino acids: CASSEQGARGEAFF. CDR3 bases: TGTGCCAGCAGTGAACAGGGGGCGCGTGGTGAAGCTTTCTTT.

This rearrangement joins TRBV7-2 to TRBJ2-2, with no clear D. There are 12 residues in the CDR3. Germline CDR1 and CDR2: SGHTA and FQGNSA. Trimming pared 5 bases from V and 10 bases from J, leaving 11 bases between. This CDR3 reads CASSLDRVELFF. The CDR3, as DNA: TGTGCCAGCAGCCTGGACCGTGTGGAGCTGTTTTTT.

This clonotype was observed at least ten times. The CDR3 DNA reads TGTGCCAGCAGCTTGGGACAGCAACCTCATTCACCCCTCCACTTT. The encoded protein is CASSLGQQPHSPLHF. This sequence joins TRBV7-2 and TRBJ1-6, with 7 positions matching TRBD1. J lost 8 bases, V lost 3 bases, and 7 bases had no gene match. Germline V lookup: CDR1 SGHTA, CDR2 FQGNSA. There are 15 residues in the CDR3.